Each of the 24 T cell receptor beta chains below was sequenced from the same sample in a study of T cells after yellow fever vaccination. TCRdb analysed the 5' RACE reads with MiXCR anew, one entry per CDR3 protein. The sample consists of about 340,000 distinct CDR3 sequences, 8.5% to 9% of them appearing once. This specimen consisted of PBMCs, obtained on the day of the first yellow fever vaccination. The receptor set was obtained from a man between 18 and 35 years old who received the YFV17D yellow fever vaccine.

V usage is TRBV7-2 and J usage is TRBJ2-5; tentative D call: TRBD1 (6 bases). The V gene's germline CDR1 is SGHTA and CDR2 FQGNSA. There are 17 residues in the CDR3. Trimming cost V 1 base and J 2 bases, with 17 bases left between them. In DNA, the CDR3 is TGTGCCAGCAGCTTAGGGGGGCCAGGGGCCCGACAAGAGACCCAGTACTTC. Its protein product is CASSLGGPGARQETQYF.

This clonotype was detected many times. The chain links TRBV5-1 to TRBJ2-3, with 8 bases identical to TRBD2. Germline CDR1 and CDR2: SGHRS and YFSETQ. This CDR3 has 15 residues. V lost 0 bases, J lost 6 bases, and 6 bases stayed unmatched. The CDR3 protein is CASSLEAGAGDTQYF. The CDR3, as DNA: TGCGCCAGCAGCTTGGAAGCGGGGGCCGGGGATACGCAGTATTTT.

This chain joins TRBV5-1 and TRBJ1-4; D not resolved. Trimming stripped 3 bases from V and 5 bases from J, with 8 bases between. Looked up from germline, CDR1 is SGHRS and CDR2 is YFSETQ. The CDR3 contains 13 residues. The CDR3 DNA is TGCGCCAGCAGCTCCATCCCCAATGAAAAACTGTTTTTT. This encodes CASSSIPNEKLFF.

In this sample, this clonotype turned up many times. This chain connects TRBV19 to TRBJ2-3, with 13 bases lining up with TRBD2. V shed 5 bases, J shed 2 bases, and the junction held 4 bases outside the gene matches. This CDR3 region has 16 residues. From germline, CDR1 is LNHDA and CDR2 SQIVND (reference sequence). The CDR3 DNA is TGTGCCAGTAGTCGACTAGCGGGGGGCCTCACAGATACGCAGTATTTT. Residues: CASSRLAGGLTDTQYF. The full variable domain, completed using reference TRBV19 and TRBJ2-3, is DGGITQSPKYLFRKEGQNVTLSCEQNLNHDAMYWYRQDPGQGLRLIYYSQIVNDFQKGDIAEGYSVSREKKESFPLTVTSAQKNPTAFYLCASSRLAGGLTDTQYFGPGTRLTVL.

This clonotype was observed many times. V is TRBV20-1 and J is TRBJ2-3; D remains unclear. The germline V and J ends were trimmed by 0 bases and 1 base, with 8 bases remaining between them. The CDR3 has 14 amino acids. In germline, CDR1 is DFQATT, CDR2 SNEGSKA (reference sequence). The CDR3 DNA sequence: TGCAGTGCTAGAGATCTCCTTCGCACAGATACGCAGTATTTT. Protein sequence: CSARDLLRTDTQYF.

The chain is built from TRBV4-1 and TRBJ1-5; D uncertain. CDR1 is MGHRA, CDR2 YSYEKL, per germline. The CDR3 has 12 amino acids. Trimming removed 0 bases at V and 4 bases at J, with 1 base between. The CDR3 sequence: CASSQENQPQHF. CDR3 DNA: TGCGCCAGCAGCCAAGAAAATCAGCCCCAGCATTTT.

This clonotype was seen only a few times. The V and J genes are TRBV5-4 and TRBJ2-1; 7 nucleotides match TRBD1. The CDR3 spans 13 residues. The germline CDR1 and CDR2 sequences are SGHNT and YYREEE (reference sequence). The ends lost 4 bases at V and 7 bases at J; junction bases unmatched: 5. CDR3 protein: CASSSDRANEQFF. CDR3 sequence (DNA): TGTGCCAGCAGCAGCGACAGGGCGAATGAGCAGTTCTTC.

The chain is built from TRBV5-4 and TRBJ1-1; D is undetermined. The CDR3 loop spans 15 amino acids. Germline V gene sequence: CDR1 SGHNT, CDR2 YYREEE (reference sequence). V lost 6 bases and J lost 0, with 15 bases in between. CDR3 bases: TGTGCCAGCATAAGTGAGGCCAACTTGAACACTGAAGCTTTCTTT. As protein: CASISEANLNTEAFF.

This clonotype was seen a handful of times. V is TRBV5-1 and J is TRBJ2-3, with TRBD1 matching 8 bases. The V and J ends lost 3 bases and 0 bases, in that order; junction bases with no gene match: 6. The CDR3 contains 16 residues. Germline CDR1 reads SGHRS; CDR2 reads YFSETQ. The CDR3 region is CASSYQTGVSTDTQYF. DNA for the CDR3: TGCGCCAGCAGCTACCAGACAGGGGTGAGCACAGATACGCAGTATTTT.

In its sample, this clonotype was seen many times. CDR3 DNA sequence: TGCGCCAGCAGCCCAGCGGGGCTTGGAAACACAGATACGCAGTATTTT. This sequence encodes CASSPAGLGNTDTQYF. The chain uses TRBV5-1 and TRBJ2-3; 7 nucleotides agree with TRBD2. CDR3 length: 16 amino acids. Germline-derived CDR1 and CDR2 are SGHRS and YFSETQ. The junction had 10 bases not matched to a gene; V was cut back by 4 bases and J by 2 bases.

This clonotype came up a few times. V gene TRBV18 combines with J gene TRBJ2-6; no firm D call. V was pared by 8 bases and J by 2 bases, with 13 bases between. Per germline, CDR1 KGHSH and CDR2 LQKENI. CDR3 length: 15 amino acids. The chain's CDR3 is CASTNGLAGANVLTF. DNA for the CDR3: TGTGCCAGCACAAACGGGTTAGCTGGGGCCAACGTCCTGACTTTC.

This clonotype was seen more than once but under ten times. The chain carries TRBV19 and TRBJ1-5, with TRBD1 as a possible D gene (5 bases). V lost 1 base and J lost 3, with 19 bases in between. CDR1 is LNHDA and CDR2 is SQIVND in the germline V gene (reference sequence). This CDR3 contains 18 residues. CDR3 amino acids: CASSIVAGPGDPNQPQHF. As DNA, the CDR3 is TGTGCCAGTAGTATAGTGGCGGGGCCCGGGGACCCCAATCAGCCCCAGCATTTT.

This clonotype was found a few times. The chain has TRBV12-3 or TRBV12-4 and TRBJ2-2; no clear D gene. The CDR3 is 13 residues long. V was trimmed by 4 bases and J by 3 bases, leaving 6 bases between them. CDR3 coding DNA: TGTGCCAGCAGTTCGAGCTACACCGGGGAGCTGTTTTTT. Translation: CASSSSYTGELFF.

This clonotype occurred many times. V usage is TRBV12-3 or TRBV12-4 and J usage is TRBJ1-3, with a weak D call TRBD1 (5 bases). The CDR3 consists of 11 residues. V shed 11 bases and J shed 8 bases, with 13 bases lying between them. The CDR3 protein is CALKRGYTIYF. In DNA, the CDR3 is TGTGCCTTAAAGAGGGGATACACCATATATTTT.

This clonotype was detected only a few times. The chain carries TRBV27 and TRBJ1-5; no reliable D call. The germline CDR1 and CDR2 sequences are MNHEY and SMNVEV (reference sequence). V gave up 10 bases and J gave up 3 bases, with 10 bases separating them. The CDR3 consists of 12 residues. The CDR3 bases are TGTGCCACCGGACGGATCAATCAGCCCCAGCATTTT. This gives the protein CATGRINQPQHF.

This clonotype was detected many times. CDR3 residues: CASSRTGFGWSEYNEQFF. The CDR3 DNA follows: TGTGCCAGCAGCAGAACAGGCTTCGGGTGGAGTGAGTACAATGAGCAGTTCTTC. The chain combines TRBV11-2 with TRBJ2-1, with D perhaps matching TRBD1 (5 bases). V gave up 5 bases and J gave up 4 bases, with 24 bases separating them. The V gene's germline CDR1 is SGHAT and CDR2 FQNNGV. The CDR3 is 18 amino acids.

This clonotype turned up a few times. The chain joins TRBV3-1 to TRBJ1-3; D uncertain. Germline V gives CDR1 LGHDT, CDR2 YNNKEL (reference sequence). The length of the CDR3 is 15 residues. V shed 0 bases and J shed 0 bases, with 6 bases lying between them. The CDR3 reads CASSQETNSGNTIYF. CDR3 coding DNA: TGTGCCAGCAGCCAAGAGACCAACTCTGGAAACACCATATATTTT.

This clonotype was observed a few times. The chain uses TRBV5-1 and TRBJ1-1; D is undetermined. Deletions cut 5 bases from V and 4 bases from J, with 18 bases between. The germline V gene has CDR1 SGHRS and CDR2 YFSETQ. This CDR3 spans 15 amino acids. The CDR3 DNA sequence: TGCGCCAGCAGTCCGGGTACCCTCACCCCCACTGAAGCTTTCTTT. Translating it yields CASSPGTLTPTEAFF. Drawing the rest from reference TRBV5-1 and TRBJ1-1, the complete variable domain is KAGVTQTPRYLIKTRGQQVTLSCSPISGHRSVSWYQQTPGQGLQFLFEYFSETQRNKGNFPGRFSGRQFSNSRSEMNVSTLELGDSALYLCASSPGTLTPTEAFFGQGTRLTVV.

The J gene is TRBJ1-6, the V gene TRBV7-9; the match to TRBD1 covers 11 bases. The J segment lost 7 bases and the V segment lost 8 bases, leaving 10 bases of the junction unmatched. Germline values: CDR1 SEHNR, CDR2 FQNEAQ (reference sequence). CDR3 length equals 16 residues. The CDR3 region has the DNA TGTGCCAGCGCCCGGACAGGGGGCGGTTGGAATTCACCCCTCCACTTT. Its translation: CASARTGGGWNSPLHF.

The chain is built from TRBV10-3 and TRBJ1-2; maybe TRBD1 (5 bases). CDR1 and CDR2 from the germline V gene are ENHRY and SYGVKD. V lost 0 bases to trimming and J lost 4 bases, with 15 bases between them. This CDR3 comprises 16 residues. CDR3 in amino acids: CAISESAGVPFYGYTF. The DNA for the CDR3 is TGTGCCATCAGTGAGTCCGCGGGGGTACCATTCTATGGCTACACCTTC.

A few counts support this clonotype. The chain is built from TRBV7-9 and TRBJ1-1, with D unresolved. The germline V gene encodes CDR1 SEHNR and CDR2 FQNEAQ (reference sequence). This CDR3 region has 16 residues. V dropped 1 base and J dropped 4 bases, with 16 bases sitting between them. Written as DNA, the CDR3 is TGTGCCAGCAGCTTAGGGGGAAGTACCGGGAGCACTGAAGCTTTCTTT. Translating it yields CASSLGGSTGSTEAFF.

This clonotype was recorded a few times. The V and J genes are TRBV5-1 and TRBJ2-7; 7 positions match TRBD2. The ends lost 0 bases at V and 0 bases at J; junction bases unmatched: 9. The CDR3 covers 17 residues. From germline, CDR1 is SGHRS and CDR2 YFSETQ. CDR3 bases: TGCGCCAGCAGCTTGGCCCAGGCGGGGGTCCTCTCCTACGAGCAGTACTTC. Protein product: CASSLAQAGVLSYEQYF.

This clonotype was seen at least ten times. The chain is built from TRBV7-8 and TRBJ2-5, with TRBD2 identical over 7 bases. CDR3 size: 16 residues. The junction had 5 bases not matched to a gene; V was cut back by 1 base and J by 0 bases. Germline CDR1 reads SGHVS; CDR2 reads FQNEAQ. The CDR3 sequence: CASSLGVGGYQETQYF. In DNA form, the CDR3 reads TGTGCCAGCAGCTTAGGGGTGGGGGGGTACCAAGAGACCCAGTACTTC.

The chain has TRBV12-5 and TRBJ2-1, with 7 bases that match TRBD2. V was clipped by 8 bases and J by 7 bases; unmatched bases: 14. The CDR3 has 15 residues. Germline V CDR1 and CDR2: LGHNT, FRNRAP. CDR3 sequence: CASTRRDGGRNEQFF. The CDR3 DNA reads TGTGCTAGTACCCGACGGGACGGGGGGAGGAATGAGCAGTTCTTC.